This entry is about one TCR beta chain. Its antigen is unknown. This entry is derived from a study of cytomegalovirus exposure and HLA in healthy donors. 13 Jbeta primers and 60 Vbeta primers were used for the PCR. TCRdb's table, derived via immunoSEQ multiplex PCR, lists solely in-frame clones and lacks some. Counted here are around 120,000 clones, 70% to 85% occurring once; the ten biggest clones make up about 2%. Germline CDR1 reads SNHLY; CDR2 reads FYNNEI. Trimming took 3 bases from V and 1 from J, leaving 12 bases between them. The CDR3 totals 15 residues. Points from the study as a whole: Only CMV serostatus was available as immune exposure information. Roughly even sequencing depth across donors was the assumption behind the presence/absence analyses. At a 0.05 false discovery rate, a later analysis found around 15,000 TCR beta sequences to be associated with HLA alleles.

This chain joins TRBV2 and TRBJ1-1, with D possibly matching TRBD1 (5 bases). The material sequenced was PBMCs. This TCR derives from a man aged 18 to 35 in good health and CMV-seronegative. The CDR3 bases are TGTGCCAGCAGTGAGTCCCTGACAGCGAACACTGAAGCTTTCTTT. It encodes CASSESLTANTEAFF.